This T cell receptor beta chain comes out of a study of blood T cells in healthy people across ages. For the second PCR, which ran for about 7 to 11 cycles, a sample-barcoded 5' primer and a J-beta primer mix were used. Each cDNA molecule received a tag from a template-switch adaptor that had 12 random nucleotides. Via MiXCR, TCRdb re-called the 5' RACE reads, giving one row per CDR3 protein. The sample holds fewer than 950,000 distinct CDR3 sequences, about 55% seen once. The J segment lost 1 base and the V segment lost 7 bases, leaving 14 bases of the junction unmatched. This CDR3 has 18 amino acids. Germline V gene sequence: CDR1 MNHEY, CDR2 SMNVEV (reference sequence). This clonotype was counted a few times.

The V and J genes are TRBV27 and TRBJ2-3, with 10 bases matching TRBD2. This clonotype originated in a man aged 80 or over in good health. Sequenced: blood. The CDR3 loop reads CASIGRLAGIRGTDTQYF. In DNA, the CDR3 is TGTGCCAGCATCGGGCGACTAGCGGGCATCAGGGGCACAGATACGCAGTATTTT.